The 5 T cell receptor beta chains reported below all come from one sample, sequenced in a study of CD8 T cells in ankylosing spondylitis. In TCRdb, the 5' RACE reads were re-called with MiXCR into one record per CDR3 protein. The sample comprises approximately 260,000 distinct CDR3 sequences, about 9.1% of which are singletons, and about 6.5% rests with the top ten. The sample taken for sequencing was blood, either unsorted or a sorted T cell fraction (not recorded which). The source is a male donor with ankylosing spondylitis or in good health (not recorded which).

Concerning this clonotype: With a much larger clone just one base away, this may be a read error. Because the CDR3 is missing its conserved closing phenylalanine or tryptophan, this is likely a read error. This sequence joins TRBV4-3 and TRBJ2-5, with D possibly being TRBD2 (5 bases). V lost 0 bases and J lost 5, with 7 bases in between. This CDR3 comprises 13 residues. Germline values: CDR1 LGHNA, CDR2 YSLEER. The CDR3 loop is CASSQERGETQYL. Written as DNA, the CDR3 is TGCGCCAGCAGCCAAGAGAGAGGGGAGACCCAGTACCTC.

This clonotype appeared many times. The chain carries TRBV4-1 and TRBJ1-3; TRBD1 aligns across 7 bases. The ends lost 3 bases at V and 4 bases at J; junction bases unmatched: 6. Germline V gene lookup returns CDR1 MGHRA and CDR2 YSYEKL. This CDR3 contains 15 residues. CDR3 loop: CASSQTGTVGNTIYF. CDR3 DNA sequence: TGCGCCAGCAGCCAGACCGGGACAGTCGGAAACACCATATATTTT.

This clonotype was counted ten times or more. DNA of the CDR3: TGTGCCAGCAGCTACAGGGGCCGGGGGTACTACGAGCAGTACTTC. This encodes CASSYRGRGYYEQYF. The V call is TRBV5-6, the J call TRBJ2-7; TRBD1 is a possible D gene (7 bases). Germline V gene sequence: CDR1 SGHDT, CDR2 YYEEEE. This CDR3 has 15 residues. Trimming removed 3 bases from V and 3 bases from J, with 16 bases in between. The variable domain in full, completed from reference TRBV5-6 and TRBJ2-7, reads DAGVTQSPTHLIKTRGQQVTLRCSPKSGHDTVSWYQQALGQGPQFIFQYYEEEERQRGNFPDRFSGHQFPNYSSELNVNALLLGDSALYLCASSYRGRGYYEQYFGPGTRLTVT.

This clonotype was observed at least ten times. The chain is built from TRBV20-1 and TRBJ2-1; possibly TRBD2 for D (6 bases). CDR3 length: 17 amino acids. Germline V gene lookup returns CDR1 DFQATT and CDR2 SNEGSKA (reference sequence). The V end was cut by 0 bases, the J end by 7 bases, with 22 bases between. The CDR3 region has the DNA TGCAGTGCTAGAGATCCAAGACTAGTTCGCTCGCGGAATGAGCAGTTCTTC. It encodes CSARDPRLVRSRNEQFF.

The table lists this clonotype with many counts. This rearrangement joins TRBV20-1 to TRBJ2-5; D remains unclear. Germline V gene sequence: CDR1 DFQATT, CDR2 SNEGSKA (reference sequence). V dropped 0 bases and J dropped 5 bases, with 4 bases sitting between them. This CDR3 contains 11 residues. CDR3 DNA: TGCAGTGCTAGAGAATGGGAGACCCAGTACTTC. This encodes CSAREWETQYF.